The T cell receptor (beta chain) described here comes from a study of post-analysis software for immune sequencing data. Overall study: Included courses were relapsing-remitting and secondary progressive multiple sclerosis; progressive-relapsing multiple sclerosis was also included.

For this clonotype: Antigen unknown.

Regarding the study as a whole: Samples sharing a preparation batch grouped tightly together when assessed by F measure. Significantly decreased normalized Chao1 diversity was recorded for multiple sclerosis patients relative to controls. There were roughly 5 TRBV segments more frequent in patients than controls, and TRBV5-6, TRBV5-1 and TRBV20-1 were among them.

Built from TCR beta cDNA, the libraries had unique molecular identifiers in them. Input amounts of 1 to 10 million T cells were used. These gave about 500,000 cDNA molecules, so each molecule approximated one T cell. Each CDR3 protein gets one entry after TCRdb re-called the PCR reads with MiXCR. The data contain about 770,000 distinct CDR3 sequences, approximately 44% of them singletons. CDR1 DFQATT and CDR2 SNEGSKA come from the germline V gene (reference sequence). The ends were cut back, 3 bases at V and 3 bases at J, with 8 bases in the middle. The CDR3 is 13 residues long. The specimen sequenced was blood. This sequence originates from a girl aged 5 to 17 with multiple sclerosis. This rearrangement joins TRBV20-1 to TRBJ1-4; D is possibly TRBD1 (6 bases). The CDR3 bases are TGCAGTGCTAGGGACAGATCTAATGAAAAACTGTTTTTT. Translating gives CSARDRSNEKLFF.